This passage covers 19 T cell receptor beta chains from one sample sequenced in a study of a mutant IDH1 vaccine in newly diagnosed glioma. Sequencing was performed with immunoSEQ multiplex PCR; in TCRdb, only in-frame clones are kept and a portion is missing. Here the sample spans approximately 36,000 clones, under 80% being singletons. Time point indicated: baseline, week 1 (first vaccination visit). Treatment described: pre-vaccination baseline after standard-of-care therapy. The source was PBMCs, collected from a glioma patient treated with radiotherapy, temozolomide or both. These receptors were taken from a middle-aged man with glioma. Some clones in this sample may be carry-over from other donors' samples.

Only a few counts were recorded for this clone. The chain joins TRBV27 to TRBJ1-5; no definite D call. V was shortened by 3 bases and J by 3 bases, with 3 bases between the two germline ends. The CDR3 is 12 residues long. Germline lookup yields CDR1 MNHEY and CDR2 SMNVEV (reference sequence). CDR3 loop: CASSFLNQPQHF. CDR3 nucleotides: TGTGCCAGCAGTTTCCTCAATCAGCCCCAGCATTTT.

This clone is a singleton in its sample. Germline is not matched at one junction end, which may reflect a read error. The J gene is TRBJ2-1, the V gene TRBV7-7; D perhaps matches TRBD1 (6 bases). CDR1 SSHAT and CDR2 FNYEAQ come from the germline V gene (reference sequence). The CDR3 consists of 14 residues. The CDR3 bases are TGTGCTAGCAGCTTAGGGGCAGGGGTGCATGAGCAGTTCTTC. This translates into CASSLGAGVHEQFF.

The rearrangement joins TRBV10-3 to TRBJ2-3; D gene uncertain. V gave up 1 base and J gave up 2 bases, with 7 bases separating them. Per germline, CDR1 ENHRY and CDR2 SYGVKD. This CDR3 is built from 14 residues. CDR3 amino acids: CAISELSNTDTQYF. Written as DNA, the CDR3 is TGTGCCATCAGTGAGTTAAGTAACACAGATACGCAGTATTTT.

This chain connects TRBV4-2 to TRBJ1-4; D is uncertain. V was trimmed by 4 bases and J by 8 bases, leaving 17 bases between them. CDR1 LGHNA and CDR2 YNFKEQ come from the germline V gene. The CDR3 length is 15 residues. CDR3 coding DNA: TGTGCCAGCAGCCTCGGCCTAGGGCGACGCGAAAAACTGTTTTTT. This codes for CASSLGLGRREKLFF.

V and J are TRBV5-4 and TRBJ2-2; D gene uncertain. Trimming stripped 3 bases from V and 4 bases from J, with 13 bases between. CDR3 length: 15 residues. Germline V gene data show CDR1 as SGHNT and CDR2 as YYREEE (reference sequence). In DNA form, the CDR3 reads TGTGCCAGCAGCTCCGCACCGCGTGCCACCGGGGAGCTGTTTTTT. It specifies CASSSAPRATGELFF.

The genes are TRBV7-2 and TRBJ2-3; D might be TRBD2 (6 bases). This CDR3 comprises 13 residues. Trimming removed 3 bases at V and 4 bases at J, with 8 bases between. Germline V CDR1 and CDR2: SGHTA, FQGNSA. In nucleotides, the CDR3 is TGTGCCAGCAGCTTTGGGGAGGCAGATACGCAGTATTTT. Residues: CASSFGEADTQYF.

The V gene is TRBV6-5, the J gene TRBJ2-7; 9 nucleotides line up with TRBD1. CDR1 is MNHEY, CDR2 SVGAGI, per germline. The V gene end was trimmed by 2 bases and the J gene end by 3 bases; junction bases not matched to a gene: 5. This CDR3 region has 15 residues. CDR3 region: CASSYPGQGYYEQYF. The CDR3 DNA reads TGTGCCAGCAGTTACCCGGGACAGGGCTACTACGAGCAGTACTTC.

The chain couples TRBV15 to TRBJ1-4; 7 bases fit TRBD1. J lost 2 bases, V lost 6 bases, and 3 bases had no gene match. The CDR3 loop spans 14 amino acids. CDR1 is LNHNV, CDR2 YYDKDF, per germline (reference sequence). CDR3 sequence reads: CATSPGQTNEKLFF. DNA for the CDR3: TGTGCCACCAGTCCGGGACAGACTAATGAAAAACTGTTTTTT. Complete variable domain (other parts from reference TRBV15 and TRBJ1-4): DAMVIQNPRYQVTQFGKPVTLSCSQTLNHNVMYWYQQKSSQAPKLLFHYYDKDFNNEADTPDNFQSRRPNTSFCFLDIRSPGLGDTAMYLCATSPGQTNEKLFFGSGTQLSVL.

The chain carries TRBV27 and TRBJ2-7, with a weak D call TRBD1 (5 bases). V lost 3 bases and J 1 base, leaving 13 bases between the germline ends. The CDR3 spans 15 residues. Germline CDR1 MNHEY, CDR2 SMNVEV (reference sequence). The CDR3 sequence: CASSFLGQGSYEQYF. The CDR3 coding sequence is TGTGCCAGCAGTTTCCTTGGGCAGGGTTCCTACGAGCAGTACTTC.

This chain joins TRBV30 and TRBJ1-2; TRBD1 is a possible D gene (6 bases). The CDR3 contains 14 residues. From germline, CDR1 is GTSNPN and CDR2 SVGIG (reference sequence). The V and J ends lost 0 bases and 6 bases respectively, with 14 bases between them. The CDR3 is CAWSVPGESNGYTF. The CDR3, as DNA: TGTGCCTGGAGTGTGCCAGGGGAATCCAATGGCTACACCTTC.

The rearrangement uses TRBV19 and TRBJ2-5; D tentatively reads TRBD1 or TRBD2 (6 bases each). Germline loops: CDR1 LNHDA, CDR2 SQIVND (reference sequence). The V gene lost 7 bases and the J gene lost 1 base, with 16 bases spanning the gap. This CDR3 comprises 15 residues. The CDR3 sequence is CASTGRRGVQETQYF. The CDR3 bases are TGTGCCAGTACGGGAAGGAGGGGGGTCCAAGAGACCCAGTACTTC.

V gene TRBV10-3 combines with J gene TRBJ2-2; D possibly corresponds to TRBD2 (7 bases). Germline values: CDR1 ENHRY, CDR2 SYGVKD. With 7 bases removed from V and 7 bases from J, the gap between germline ends came to 13 bases. The CDR3 extends over 13 amino acids. The CDR3 spells CAIMAGEGGELFF. The CDR3 nucleotides read TGTGCCATCATGGCAGGGGAGGGCGGGGAGCTGTTTTTT.

This sequence joins TRBV7-2 and TRBJ2-3; the match to TRBD2 covers 8 bases. Trimming cost V 5 bases and J 0 bases; bases outside gene matches: 4. There are 15 residues in the CDR3. The germline V gene encodes CDR1 SGHTA and CDR2 FQGNSA. CDR3 in DNA: TGTGCCAGCAGCATCCGGGGGGGCAGCACAGATACGCAGTATTTT. It codes for CASSIRGGSTDTQYF.

This chain connects TRBV10-3 to TRBJ2-7, with TRBD1 matching 9 bases. The trim removed 9 bases at V and 6 bases at J, leaving 9 bases unmatched. Germline CDR1 is ENHRY and CDR2 is SYGVKD. The CDR3 has 13 residues. The CDR3 loop is CAMNRDRDSEQYF. The CDR3 DNA reads TGTGCCATGAACCGGGACAGGGACTCCGAGCAGTACTTC.

The rearrangement joins TRBV6-5 to TRBJ2-5, with D unresolved. Germline V lookup: CDR1 MNHEY, CDR2 SVGAGI. V shed 4 bases and J shed 4 bases, with 7 bases lying between them. CDR3 length equals 12 residues. The CDR3: CASSSLGETQYF. The CDR3 coding sequence is TGTGCCAGCAGTTCCCTAGGAGAGACCCAGTACTTC.

This sequence joins TRBV29-1 and TRBJ2-2; D might be TRBD1 or TRBD2, each matching 6 bases. The V end was cut by 7 bases, the J end by 5 bases, with 17 bases between. The CDR3 is 14 residues long. CDR1 SQVTM and CDR2 ANQGSEA come from the germline V gene. This chain's CDR3 is CSARPGGRTGELFF. Here the CDR3 DNA reads TGCAGCGCCCGTCCCGGGGGCCGGACCGGGGAGCTGTTTTTT.

V is TRBV4-2 and J is TRBJ1-2; D call uncertain. This CDR3 is 15 amino acids long. The V gene's germline CDR1 is LGHNA and CDR2 YNFKEQ. V was shortened by 0 bases and J by 4 bases, with 12 bases between the two germline ends. The CDR3 here is CASSQDEVLGYGYTF. In nucleotides, the CDR3 is TGTGCCAGCAGCCAAGACGAGGTTCTCGGCTATGGCTACACCTTC.

The V and J genes are TRBV18 and TRBJ2-5; D not certain. This CDR3 spans 15 amino acids. Per germline, CDR1 KGHSH and CDR2 LQKENI. Trimming stripped 3 bases from V and 0 bases from J, with 11 bases between. The CDR3 sequence is CASSPRVGDQETQYF. As DNA, the CDR3 is TGTGCCAGCTCACCTAGGGTTGGCGACCAAGAGACCCAGTACTTC.

CDR3 region: CASSRDAGGSYEQYF. The CDR3 nucleotides are TGTGCCAGCAGCCGCGATGCGGGGGGATCCTACGAGCAGTACTTC. The chain employs TRBV5-6 and TRBJ2-7; 8 bases are a match to TRBD2. Germline values: CDR1 SGHDT, CDR2 YYEEEE. This CDR3 contains 15 residues. The V gene end was trimmed by 4 bases and the J gene end by 1 base; junction bases not matched to a gene: 7.